This paragraph reports one T cell receptor (beta chain). These data are taken from a study of CD8+ T cells in alopecia areata. Germline V CDR1 and CDR2: GTSNPN, SVGIG (reference sequence). The CDR3 is 13 residues long. The V segment lost 5 bases and the J segment 3 bases; nucleotides outside the gene matches: 6. Sequencing templates came from extracted RNA that was reverse transcribed into cDNA. Here immunoSEQ multiplex PCR was the method, and the copy in TCRdb shows in-frame clones only, minus some. Here the sample spans 90,000 to 120,000 clones, 84% being singletons. Noted treatment: oral pan-JAK inhibitor, 5-10 mg twice daily.

Sequences were derived from CD8+ T cells sorted from blood, sampled at week 24, from a patient treated with tofacitinib. The sequence came from a human donor with alopecia areata. V gene TRBV30 combines with J gene TRBJ1-1, with TRBD1 matching over 7 bases. The CDR3 reads CAWEGAADTEAFF. Written as DNA, the CDR3 is TGTGCCTGGGAGGGGGCGGCGGACACTGAAGCTTTCTTT. Variable domain in full (rest from reference TRBV30 and TRBJ1-1): SQTIHQWPATLVQPVGSPLSLECTVEGTSNPNLYWYRQAAGRGLQLLFYSVGIGQISSEVPQNLSASRPQDRQFILSSKKLLLSDSGFYLCAWEGAADTEAFFGQGTRLTVV.